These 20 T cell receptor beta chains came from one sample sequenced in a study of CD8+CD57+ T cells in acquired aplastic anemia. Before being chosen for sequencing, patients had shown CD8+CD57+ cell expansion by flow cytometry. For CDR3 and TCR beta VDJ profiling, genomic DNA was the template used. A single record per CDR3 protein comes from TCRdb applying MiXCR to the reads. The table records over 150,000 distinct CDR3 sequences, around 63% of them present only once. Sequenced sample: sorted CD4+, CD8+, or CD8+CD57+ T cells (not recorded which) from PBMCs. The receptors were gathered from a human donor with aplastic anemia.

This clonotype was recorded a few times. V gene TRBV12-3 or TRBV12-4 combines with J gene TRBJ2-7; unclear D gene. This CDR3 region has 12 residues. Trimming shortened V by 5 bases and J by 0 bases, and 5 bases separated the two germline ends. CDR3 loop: CASSRGSYEQYF. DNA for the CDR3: TGTGCCAGCAGTCGTGGCTCCTACGAGCAGTACTTC.

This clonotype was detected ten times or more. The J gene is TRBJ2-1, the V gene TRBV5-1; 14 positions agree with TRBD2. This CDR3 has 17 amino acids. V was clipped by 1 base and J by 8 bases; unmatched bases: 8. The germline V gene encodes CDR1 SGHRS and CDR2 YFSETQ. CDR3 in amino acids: CASSLSRLAGGRDEQFF. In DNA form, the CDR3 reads TGCGCCAGCAGCTTGTCCAGACTAGCGGGGGGGAGGGATGAGCAGTTCTTC.

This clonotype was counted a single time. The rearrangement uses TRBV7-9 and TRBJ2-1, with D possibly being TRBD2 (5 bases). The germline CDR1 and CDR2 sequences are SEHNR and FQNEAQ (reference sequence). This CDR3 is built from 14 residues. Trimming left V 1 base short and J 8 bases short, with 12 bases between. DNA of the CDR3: TGTGCCAGCAGCTTAGTTGAGGGTATGGATGAGCAGTTCTTC. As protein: CASSLVEGMDEQFF.

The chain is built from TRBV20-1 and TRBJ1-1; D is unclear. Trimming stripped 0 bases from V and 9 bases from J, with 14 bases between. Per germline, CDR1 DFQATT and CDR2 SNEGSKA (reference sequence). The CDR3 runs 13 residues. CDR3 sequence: CSARDPQTLKAFF. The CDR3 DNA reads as TGCAGTGCTAGAGATCCGCAAACCCTGAAAGCTTTCTTT.

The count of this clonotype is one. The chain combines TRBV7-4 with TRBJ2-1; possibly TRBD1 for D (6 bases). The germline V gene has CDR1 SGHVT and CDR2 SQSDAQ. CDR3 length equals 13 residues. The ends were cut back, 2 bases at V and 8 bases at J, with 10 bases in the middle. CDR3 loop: CASSLSRGHEQFF. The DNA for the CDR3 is TGTGCCAGCAGCTTATCCAGGGGTCATGAGCAGTTCTTC.

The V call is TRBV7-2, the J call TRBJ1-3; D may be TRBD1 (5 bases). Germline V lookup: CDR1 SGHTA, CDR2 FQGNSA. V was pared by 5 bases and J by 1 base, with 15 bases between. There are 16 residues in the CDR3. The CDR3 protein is CASSRSGRSSGNTIYF. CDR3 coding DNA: TGTGCCAGCAGCCGCTCGGGGCGCTCGTCTGGAAACACCATATATTTT.

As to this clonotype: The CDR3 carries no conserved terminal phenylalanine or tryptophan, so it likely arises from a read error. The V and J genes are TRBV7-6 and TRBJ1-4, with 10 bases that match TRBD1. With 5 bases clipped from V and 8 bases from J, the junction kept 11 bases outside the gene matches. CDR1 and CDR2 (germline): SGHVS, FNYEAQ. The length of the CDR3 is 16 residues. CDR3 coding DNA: TGTGCCAGCAGCCCGACTTCCGGGACAGGGGCCGAAAAACTGTTTTGT. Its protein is CASSPTSGTGAEKLFC.

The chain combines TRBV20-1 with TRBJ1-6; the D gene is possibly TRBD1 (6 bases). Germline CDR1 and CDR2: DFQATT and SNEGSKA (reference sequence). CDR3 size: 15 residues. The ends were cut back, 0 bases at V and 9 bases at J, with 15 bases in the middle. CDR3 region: CSAREGTGLSSPLHF. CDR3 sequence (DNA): TGCAGTGCTAGAGAAGGTACAGGGTTGAGTTCACCCCTCCACTTT.

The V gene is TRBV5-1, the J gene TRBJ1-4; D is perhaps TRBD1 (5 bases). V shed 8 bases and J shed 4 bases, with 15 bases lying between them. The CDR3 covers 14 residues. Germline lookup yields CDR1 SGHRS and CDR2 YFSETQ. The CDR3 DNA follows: TGCGCCAGTACAAGGGACCCCGGTAATGAAAAACTGTTTTTT. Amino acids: CASTRDPGNEKLFF.

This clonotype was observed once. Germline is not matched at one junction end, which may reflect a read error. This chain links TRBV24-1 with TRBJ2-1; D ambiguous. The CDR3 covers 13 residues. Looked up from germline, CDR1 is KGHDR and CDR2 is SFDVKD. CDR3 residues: CAISGPGYNEQFF. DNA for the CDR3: TGTGCCATCAGTGGCCCTGGATACAATGAGCAGTTCTTC.

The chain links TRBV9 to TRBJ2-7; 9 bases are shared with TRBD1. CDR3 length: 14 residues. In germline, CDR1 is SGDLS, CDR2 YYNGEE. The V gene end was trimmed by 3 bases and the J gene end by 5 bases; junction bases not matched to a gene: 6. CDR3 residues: CASSGRTGEDEQYF. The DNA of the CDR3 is TGTGCCAGCAGCGGTCGGACAGGGGAGGACGAGCAGTACTTC.

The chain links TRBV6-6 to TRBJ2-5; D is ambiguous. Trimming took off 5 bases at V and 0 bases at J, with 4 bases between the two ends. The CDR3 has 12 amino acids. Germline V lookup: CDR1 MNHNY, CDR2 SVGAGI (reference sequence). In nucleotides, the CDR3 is TGTGCCAGCAGTCTCAACCAAGAGACCCAGTACTTC. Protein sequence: CASSLNQETQYF.

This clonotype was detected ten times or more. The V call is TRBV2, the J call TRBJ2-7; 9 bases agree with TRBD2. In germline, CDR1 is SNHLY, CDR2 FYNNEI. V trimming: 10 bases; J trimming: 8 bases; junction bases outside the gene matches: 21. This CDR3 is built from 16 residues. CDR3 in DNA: TGTGCCACACTCAACCCGGCGGGGGGGCCTAGAAGGCAGCAGTACTTC. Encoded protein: CATLNPAGGPRRQQYF.

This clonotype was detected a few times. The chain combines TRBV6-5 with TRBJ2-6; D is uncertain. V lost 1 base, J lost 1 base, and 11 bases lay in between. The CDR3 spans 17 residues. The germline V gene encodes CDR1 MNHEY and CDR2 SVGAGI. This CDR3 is CASSYLDGNSGANVLTF. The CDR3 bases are TGTGCCAGCAGTTACTTGGATGGGAATTCTGGGGCCAACGTCCTGACTTTC.

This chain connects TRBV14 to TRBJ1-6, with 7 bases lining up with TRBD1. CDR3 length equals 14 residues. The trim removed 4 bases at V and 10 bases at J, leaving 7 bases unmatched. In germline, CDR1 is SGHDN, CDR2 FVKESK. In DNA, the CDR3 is TGTGCCAGCAGCCCGACAGGGTCTCGATCACCCCTCCACTTT. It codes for CASSPTGSRSPLHF.

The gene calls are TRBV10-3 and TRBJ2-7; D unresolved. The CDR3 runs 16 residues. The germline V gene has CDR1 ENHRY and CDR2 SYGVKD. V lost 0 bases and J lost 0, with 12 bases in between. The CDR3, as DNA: TGTGCCATCAGTGAGTCGCCCCGACACCGCTCCTACGAGCAGTACTTC. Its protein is CAISESPRHRSYEQYF.

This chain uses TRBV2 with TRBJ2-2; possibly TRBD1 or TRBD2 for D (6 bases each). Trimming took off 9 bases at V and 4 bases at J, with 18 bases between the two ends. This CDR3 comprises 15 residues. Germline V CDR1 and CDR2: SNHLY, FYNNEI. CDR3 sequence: CASRGQSGGTGELFF. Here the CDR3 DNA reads TGTGCCAGTAGAGGACAGTCCGGGGGCACCGGGGAGCTGTTTTTT.

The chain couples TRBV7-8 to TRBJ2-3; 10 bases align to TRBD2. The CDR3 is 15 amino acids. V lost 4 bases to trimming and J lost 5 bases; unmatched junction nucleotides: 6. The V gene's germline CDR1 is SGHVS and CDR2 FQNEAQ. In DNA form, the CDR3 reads TGTGCCAGCAGCTATATGGGACTAGCGATAGATACGCAGTATTTT. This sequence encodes CASSYMGLAIDTQYF.

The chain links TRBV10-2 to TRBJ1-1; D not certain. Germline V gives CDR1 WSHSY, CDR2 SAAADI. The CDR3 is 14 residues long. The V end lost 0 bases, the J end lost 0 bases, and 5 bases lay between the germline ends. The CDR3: CASSESVLNTEAFF. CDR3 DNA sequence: TGCGCCAGCAGTGAGTCGGTTTTGAACACTGAAGCTTTCTTT.

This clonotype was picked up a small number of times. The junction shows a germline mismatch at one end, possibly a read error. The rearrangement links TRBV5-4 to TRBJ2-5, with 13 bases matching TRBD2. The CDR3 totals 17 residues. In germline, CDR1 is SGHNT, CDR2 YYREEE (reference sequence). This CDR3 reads CASSQRPGTSGKETQYF. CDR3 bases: TGCGCCAGCAGCCAGAGGCCCGGGACTAGCGGGAAAGAGACCCAGTACTTC.